This entry lists 5 T cell receptor beta chains sequenced from one sample in a study of T-cell memory formation after mild COVID-19. MiXCR, run by TCRdb on the 5' RACE reads, gives a single entry per CDR3 protein. This sample has 400,000 to 500,000 distinct CDR3 sequences, with approximately 20% found just once. Sequencing was done on a sample of PBMCs or a T cell subset sorted from them (not recorded which). Source of these receptors: an adult woman who had mild COVID-19 (a few samples of this study predate the infection). Cell type and time point are not known.

This chain connects TRBV20-1 to TRBJ2-7, with D perhaps TRBD1 (6 bases). Trimming shortened V by 5 bases and J by 0 bases, and 14 bases separated the two germline ends. The CDR3 is made up of 14 amino acids. Looked up from germline, CDR1 is DFQATT and CDR2 is SNEGSKA (reference sequence). This CDR3 is CSAETGRSSYEQYF. CDR3 in DNA: TGCAGTGCTGAGACAGGAAGGAGCTCCTACGAGCAGTACTTC.

This clonotype was seen only a few times. The chain uses TRBV11-2 and TRBJ2-3, with D perhaps TRBD2 (6 bases). Germline CDR1 reads SGHAT; CDR2 reads FQNNGV. The CDR3 contains 15 residues. The V end was cut by 3 bases, the J end by 4 bases, with 14 bases between. The CDR3 DNA is TGTGCCAGCAGCTTCCGCGGGACTGTGCCAGATACGCAGTATTTT. Translated: CASSFRGTVPDTQYF.

The chain has TRBV29-1 and TRBJ2-1, with 8 positions matching TRBD1. This CDR3 is built from 15 residues. The germline CDR1 and CDR2 sequences are SQVTM and ANQGSEA. V was pared by 2 bases and J by 2 bases, with 5 bases of the junction left unmatched. CDR3 sequence reads: CSVELQGVAYNEQFF. The CDR3 DNA follows: TGCAGCGTTGAACTACAGGGGGTTGCCTACAATGAGCAGTTCTTC.

The V gene is TRBV5-1, the J gene TRBJ2-3; TRBD1 is a possible D gene (5 bases). The CDR3 is 13 amino acids. Germline V gene lookup returns CDR1 SGHRS and CDR2 YFSETQ. The germline V and J ends were trimmed by 3 bases and 6 bases, with 11 bases remaining between them. In nucleotides, the CDR3 is TGCGCCAGCAGCTGGACATCTTGGGATACGCAGTATTTT. It codes for CASSWTSWDTQYF.

This clonotype has a handful of counts. The genes are TRBV4-3 and TRBJ2-1; TRBD2 matches 12 bases. The CDR3 extends over 17 amino acids. Trimming cost V 0 bases and J 7 bases; bases outside gene matches: 7. Germline V gives CDR1 LGHNA, CDR2 YSLEER. In DNA, the CDR3 is TGCGCCAGCAGCCAAGATTCCGGGACTAGCGGGCTGAATGAGCAGTTCTTC. It translates to CASSQDSGTSGLNEQFF.